These T cell receptor beta chains were read from a single sample in a study of blood T cell repertoires in COVID-19. This table comes from immunoSEQ multiplex PCR, and its TCRdb copy is limited to in-frame clones, with some not included. Here the sample spans roughly 500,000 clones, roughly nine tenths being singletons. Sequencing was performed on peripheral blood. These receptors all stem from a man aged 18 to 30 with COVID-19, enrolled during active disease. Each CDR3 is given with its conserved first and last residue. The D gene is left open where the match is weak.

v_gene: TRBV5-6
d_gene: NA
j_gene: TRBJ1-1
CDR3nt: TGTGCCAGCAGTTCCCAGGGTGGGAACACTGAAGCTTTCTTT
CDR3aa: CASSSQGGNTEAFF

v_gene: TRBV3-1/TRBV3-2
d_gene: TRBD2
j_gene: TRBJ2-7
CDR3nt: TGTGCCAGCAGCCCCCGGGGGACTACCCGCTCCTACGAGCAGTACTTC
CDR3aa: CASSPRGTTRSYEQYF

v_gene: TRBV4-1
d_gene: TRBD2
j_gene: TRBJ2-7
CDR3nt: TGCGCCAGCAGCCTATATCGGGGTCGGGAGGATCAGCAGTACTTC
CDR3aa: CASSLYRGREDQQYF

v_gene: TRBV18
d_gene: NA
j_gene: TRBJ2-7
CDR3nt: TGTGCCAGCTCACCCGGCGGGGGCCGGGAGCAGTACTTC
CDR3aa: CASSPGGGREQYF

v_gene: TRBV7-6
d_gene: NA
j_gene: TRBJ2-6
CDR3nt: TGTGCCAGCAGCTTAAGGTCAGGACAGAGCTCTGGGGCCAACGTCCTGACTTTC
CDR3aa: CASSLRSGQSSGANVLTF

v_gene: TRBV7-6
d_gene: NA
j_gene: TRBJ2-7
CDR3nt: TGTGCCAGCAGCTTAGCGCATTCGGGACTCTCCGGGGACGAGCAGTACTTC
CDR3aa: CASSLAHSGLSGDEQYF

v_gene: TRBV6-5
d_gene: TRBD1
j_gene: TRBJ1-2
CDR3nt: TGTGCCAGCAGAGTCGGGACAGGGATATATGGCTACACCTTC
CDR3aa: CASRVGTGIYGYTF

v_gene: TRBV2
d_gene: NA
j_gene: TRBJ1-6
CDR3nt: TGTGCGGGGCGAAGCTCCTATAATTCACCCCTCCACTTT
CDR3aa: CAGRSSYNSPLHF

v_gene: TRBV19
d_gene: NA
j_gene: TRBJ1-5
CDR3nt: TGTGCCAGCCAAGCAGGGTTCAGTCAGCCCCAGCATTTT
CDR3aa: CASQAGFSQPQHF

v_gene: TRBV21-1
d_gene: NA
j_gene: TRBJ1-1
CDR3nt: TGTGCCAGCAGCGTCACAGGGGCGAACACTGAAGCTTTCTTT
CDR3aa: CASSVTGANTEAFF

v_gene: TRBV30
d_gene: NA
j_gene: TRBJ2-3
CDR3nt: TGTGCCTGGAGAGAGGTCCCCAGCACAGATACGCAGTATTTT
CDR3aa: CAWREVPSTDTQYF